The clone carrying this T cell receptor beta chain has ten or more counts. The data were obtained in a study of response to subunit inactivated influenza vaccine. TCRdb analysed the RT-PCR reads with MiXCR anew, one entry per CDR3 protein. The table has about 700,000 distinct CDR3 sequences, 13% to 15% seen once. V lost 6 bases to trimming and J lost 7 bases, with 16 bases between them. CDR3 length equals 14 residues. The receptor was derived from a man aged 50 to 59 who received an inactivated influenza vaccine. The chain couples TRBV12-3 or TRBV12-4 to TRBJ1-5; the D gene is possibly TRBD1 (5 bases). The material was PBMCs from blood, obtained approximately 15 days before vaccination. The CDR3 loop is CASSLTRGQQPQHF. The CDR3 DNA reads as TGTGCCAGCAGCCTTACGCGGGGCCAACAGCCCCAGCATTTT.